This TCR beta chain appears in the sequencing data of a study of T cell responses to AZD1222 COVID-19 vaccine. Study outcomes and limitations: The sample set comprised mostly white British donors with more females, and clonal diversity was possibly underestimated.

In germline, CDR1 is SNHLY, CDR2 FYNNEI. Unmatched junction bases numbered 5, after V lost 4 bases and J lost 0 bases. The CDR3 has 16 residues. Generated by immunoSEQ multiplex PCR, the TCRdb table keeps only in-frame clones and is missing some. The sample lists about 120,000 clones; more than 85% were seen once. Concerning this clone: What it binds is unknown.

The sample was peripheral blood, taken 28 days after the second AZD1222 dose. The chain employs TRBV2 and TRBJ2-7; 11 bases fit TRBD2. This receptor was obtained from an adult who received the AZD1222 COVID-19 vaccine. The CDR3 bases are TGTGCCAGCAGTGCGGGACTAGCGGCCACCTCCTACGAGCAGTACTTC. It encodes CASSAGLAATSYEQYF.